This is a list of T cell receptor beta chains from one sample in a study of blood T cell repertoires in COVID-19. The protocol was immunoSEQ multiplex PCR, while the TCRdb copy is restricted to in-frame clones and leaves out a portion. This table has about 300,000 clones, approximately 90% appearing once. Input material: PBMCs or T cells enriched from blood (not recorded which). The source is a man aged 25-40 years who had recovered from COVID-19. CDR3s include the opening cysteine and the closing phenylalanine or tryptophan. Fields, in order: clone size, V gene, J gene, D gene, CDR3 DNA, CDR3 protein. The D gene is left open where the match is weak. Rows may omit the clone size; those that give it use once, few, many or a size class.

abundance: .
v_gene: TRBV12-3/TRBV12-4
j_gene: TRBJ2-5
d_gene: .
CDR3nt: TGTGCCAGCAGTTTTCGGGAGTTCGAGACCCAGTACTTC
CDR3aa: CASSFREFETQYF

abundance: .
v_gene: TRBV11-2
j_gene: TRBJ1-1
d_gene: .
CDR3nt: TGTGCCAGCAGCCGTGTGAGGACTGAAGCTTTCTTT
CDR3aa: CASSRVRTEAFF

abundance: .
v_gene: TRBV30
j_gene: TRBJ1-5
d_gene: .
CDR3nt: TGTGCCTGGAGCGAGGGGGACCGTCGGCCCCAGCATTTT
CDR3aa: CAWSEGDRRPQHF

abundance: .
v_gene: TRBV2
j_gene: TRBJ2-1
d_gene: TRBD2
CDR3nt: TGTGCCAGCACCGAGAGGACTAGCGGGAGTGATGAGCAGTTCTTC
CDR3aa: CASTERTSGSDEQFF

abundance: .
v_gene: TRBV27
j_gene: TRBJ1-3
d_gene: TRBD1
CDR3nt: TGTGCCAGCAGTAGACAGGGATTCTCTGGAAACACCATATATTTT
CDR3aa: CASSRQGFSGNTIYF

abundance: .
v_gene: TRBV11-2
j_gene: TRBJ2-5
d_gene: TRBD2
CDR3nt: TGTGCCAGCAGCCCTAGCGGGGGGGCCGGAGAGACCCAGTACTTC
CDR3aa: CASSPSGGAGETQYF

abundance: .
v_gene: TRBV15
j_gene: TRBJ1-4
d_gene: TRBD1
CDR3nt: TGTGCCACCAGCAGAGATTGGGACAGCTACAATGAAAAACTGTTTTTT
CDR3aa: CATSRDWDSYNEKLFF

abundance: .
v_gene: TRBV10-3
j_gene: TRBJ2-5
d_gene: TRBD2
CDR3nt: TGTGCCATCAGTGAGTCGGAGCTAATGGCGGGAGGAGAGACCCAGTACTTC
CDR3aa: CAISESELMAGGETQYF

abundance: .
v_gene: TRBV7-8
j_gene: TRBJ1-2
d_gene: TRBD1
CDR3nt: TGTGCCAGCAGCTTAGCCAGGACAGGGGGCGATGGCTACACCTTC
CDR3aa: CASSLARTGGDGYTF

abundance: .
v_gene: TRBV3-1/TRBV3-2
j_gene: TRBJ2-2
d_gene: TRBD1
CDR3nt: TGTGCCAGCAGCCAAGGTTACGGACAGGCGGCGATCGGGGAGCTGTTTTTT
CDR3aa: CASSQGYGQAAIGELFF

abundance: .
v_gene: TRBV5-1
j_gene: TRBJ1-4
d_gene: TRBD1
CDR3nt: TGCGCCAGCAGTCCGACCCTAGTAGGGACAGTTAATGAAAAACTGTTTTTT
CDR3aa: CASSPTLVGTVNEKLFF

abundance: .
v_gene: TRBV4-2
j_gene: TRBJ2-7
d_gene: .
CDR3nt: TGTGCCAGCAGCCAAGATGGGCTACTCACCTACGAGCAGTACTTC
CDR3aa: CASSQDGLLTYEQYF

abundance: .
v_gene: TRBV2
j_gene: TRBJ1-1
d_gene: .
CDR3nt: TGTGCCAGCAGTGAAGAGGGGCGCACTGAAGCTTTCTTT
CDR3aa: CASSEEGRTEAFF

abundance: .
v_gene: TRBV5-8
j_gene: TRBJ1-4
d_gene: TRBD1
CDR3nt: TGTGCCAGCAGCTTGGGCCAGGGGGCAACTAATGAAAAACTGTTTTTT
CDR3aa: CASSLGQGATNEKLFF

abundance: .
v_gene: TRBV6-1
j_gene: TRBJ2-1
d_gene: TRBD2
CDR3nt: TGTGCCAGCAGTGAACTAGCGGGAGGGCCCAATGAGCAGTTCTTC
CDR3aa: CASSELAGGPNEQFF

abundance: once
v_gene: TRBV5-6
j_gene: TRBJ2-7
d_gene: TRBD1
CDR3nt: TGTGCCAGCAGCGGCGCCGGACAGGGCTACGAGCAGTACTTC
CDR3aa: CASSGAGQGYEQYF

abundance: .
v_gene: TRBV30
j_gene: TRBJ1-5
d_gene: TRBD1
CDR3nt: TGTGCCTGGAGTGACGGACAGGGGGAATTTCAGCCCCAGCATTTT
CDR3aa: CAWSDGQGEFQPQHF

abundance: .
v_gene: TRBV11-2
j_gene: TRBJ1-1
d_gene: .
CDR3nt: TGTGCCAGCAGCTTATTTTTAATGTCCCGGGGGACGAACACTGAAGCTTTCTTT
CDR3aa: CASSLFLMSRGTNTEAFF

abundance: few
v_gene: TRBV29-1
j_gene: TRBJ2-3
d_gene: TRBD2
CDR3nt: TGCAGCGTGGCTGGCGCGGGAGGAAGCACAGATACGCAGTATTTT
CDR3aa: CSVAGAGGSTDTQYF

abundance: .
v_gene: TRBV4-1
j_gene: TRBJ1-4
d_gene: TRBD1
CDR3nt: TGCGCCAGCAGCCAAGACGACAGGGCGCGTGAAAAACTGTTTTTT
CDR3aa: CASSQDDRAREKLFF

abundance: .
v_gene: TRBV28
j_gene: TRBJ2-1
d_gene: TRBD2
CDR3nt: TGTGCCAGCGGCGGGGGGACTTACAATGAGCAGTTCTTC
CDR3aa: CASGGGTYNEQFF

abundance: .
v_gene: TRBV18
j_gene: TRBJ2-2
d_gene: TRBD2
CDR3nt: TGTGCCAGCTCACCAGGTAGCGGGAGTTCCCGGGAGCTGTTTTTT
CDR3aa: CASSPGSGSSRELFF

abundance: .
v_gene: TRBV6-5
j_gene: TRBJ1-1
d_gene: TRBD1
CDR3nt: TGTGCCAGCAGTACCCGACAGGGTACTGAAGCTTTCTTT
CDR3aa: CASSTRQGTEAFF